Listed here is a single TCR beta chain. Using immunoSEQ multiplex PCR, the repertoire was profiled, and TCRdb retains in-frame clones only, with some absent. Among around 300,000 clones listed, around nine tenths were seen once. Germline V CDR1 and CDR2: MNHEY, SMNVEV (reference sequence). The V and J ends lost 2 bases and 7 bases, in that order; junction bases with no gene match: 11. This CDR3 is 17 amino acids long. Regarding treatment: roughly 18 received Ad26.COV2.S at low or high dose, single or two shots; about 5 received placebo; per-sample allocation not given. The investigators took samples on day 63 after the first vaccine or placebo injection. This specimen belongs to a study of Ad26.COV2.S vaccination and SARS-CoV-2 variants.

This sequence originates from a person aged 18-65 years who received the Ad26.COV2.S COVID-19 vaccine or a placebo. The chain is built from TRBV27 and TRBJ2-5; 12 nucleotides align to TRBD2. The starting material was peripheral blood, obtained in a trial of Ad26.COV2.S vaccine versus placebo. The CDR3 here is CASSLGRLAGVGGTQYF. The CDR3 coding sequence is TGTGCCAGCAGTTTAGGGAGACTAGCGGGAGTGGGCGGGACCCAGTACTTC.